The clone carrying this T cell receptor beta chain occurred once. Its antigen is unknown. The data derive from a study of cytomegalovirus exposure and HLA in healthy donors. Study results and caveats: Later work showed greater clonal expansion in HLA-associated TCR beta chains than in equally common others. Analysis performed later found around 15,000 TCR beta sequences associated with HLA alleles at 0.05 false discovery rate.

It was with 60 Vbeta and 13 Jbeta primers that the PCR ran. TCRdb's table, derived via immunoSEQ multiplex PCR, lists solely in-frame clones and lacks some. The data show roughly 130,000 clones, roughly 62% seen once. The specimen sequenced was PBMCs. The sequence derives from a male donor in good health and CMV-seronegative.

The CDR3 DNA reads as TGTGCCAGCAGTGAATGGGGGACAGTCTACGAGCAGTACTTC. It translates to CASSEWGTVYEQYF. J is TRBJ2-7 and V is TRBV6-1; TRBD1 aligns across 7 bases. Losses at the gene ends were 2 bases for V and 3 bases for J; bases not matched to a gene: 4. Germline CDR1 is MNHNS and CDR2 is SASEGT. This CDR3 contains 14 residues.